The 27 T cell receptor beta chains below were found in one sample sequenced in a study of T cell changes during pregnancy in multiple sclerosis. Produced via immunoSEQ multiplex PCR; TCRdb's table is partial and in-frame only. The sample lists some 37,000 clones, roughly 93% occurring once. The input for sequencing was CD4+ T cells from peripheral blood mononuclear cells, taken before pregnancy. These receptors were taken from a female donor with multiple sclerosis, enrolled in a pregnancy study.

The chain uses TRBV2 and TRBJ2-1, with 9 bases that match TRBD2. The CDR3 is made up of 14 amino acids. V trimming: 11 bases; J trimming: 3 bases; junction bases outside the gene matches: 8. Germline-derived CDR1 and CDR2 are SNHLY and FYNNEI. CDR3 region: CASRREGIYNEQFF. The CDR3 nucleotides are TGTGCCTCCAGGCGGGAGGGCATCTACAATGAGCAGTTCTTC.

The table lists this clone with a few counts. This chain uses TRBV7-6 with TRBJ2-7; D perhaps matches TRBD1 (6 bases). V lost 3 bases, J lost 0 bases, and 9 bases lay in between. Germline V gene data show CDR1 as SGHVS and CDR2 as FNYEAQ. There are 14 residues in the CDR3. The CDR3 DNA reads as TGTGCCAGCAGCTTTGGGGGCAGCTCCTACGAGCAGTACTTC. It translates to CASSFGGSSYEQYF.

This clone was detected once. V usage is TRBV11-2 and J usage is TRBJ2-1; TRBD2 matches at 10 bases. With V trimmed by 6 bases and J by 4 bases, 9 bases remained unmatched. The length of the CDR3 is 16 residues. CDR1 and CDR2 from the germline V gene are SGHAT and FQNNGV. This chain's CDR3 is CASRPTGTSVYNEQFF. The CDR3 DNA reads as TGTGCCAGCAGGCCAACCGGGACTAGCGTTTACAATGAGCAGTTCTTC.

V usage is TRBV6-5 and J usage is TRBJ1-2; D perhaps matches TRBD1 (6 bases). CDR3 length equals 13 residues. V was cut by 4 bases and J by 8 bases, with 14 bases left in between. The V gene's germline CDR1 is MNHEY and CDR2 SVGAGI. CDR3 protein: CASSSGVPLGYTF. In DNA form, the CDR3 reads TGTGCCAGCAGTTCAGGGGTCCCCTTGGGCTACACCTTC.

The V and J genes are TRBV18 and TRBJ2-7, with D unclear. CDR1 is KGHSH, CDR2 LQKENI, per germline. With 4 bases removed from V and 6 bases from J, the gap between germline ends came to 10 bases. This CDR3 is built from 12 residues. CDR3 sequence reads: CASSHKPSEQYF. The CDR3 DNA reads as TGTGCCAGCTCACATAAGCCGTCCGAGCAGTACTTC. The entire variable domain, with the rest obtained from reference TRBV18 and TRBJ2-7, is as follows: NAGVMQNPRHLVRRRGQEARLRCSPMKGHSHVYWYRQLPEEGLKFMVYLQKENIIDESGMPKERFSAEFPKEGPSILRIQQVVRGDSAAYFCASSHKPSEQYFGPGTRLTVT.

This chain connects TRBV28 to TRBJ2-2, with D uncertain. This CDR3 is built from 12 residues. Germline V gene data show CDR1 as MDHEN and CDR2 as SYDVKM. Trimming pared 8 bases from V and 7 bases from J, leaving 11 bases between. This CDR3 reads CASVESGGELFF. The DNA for the CDR3 is TGTGCCAGCGTGGAGTCTGGCGGGGAGCTGTTTTTT.

This chain uses TRBV18 with TRBJ2-5, with D unresolved. CDR3 length equals 12 residues. Trimming removed 0 bases from V and 7 bases from J, with 6 bases in between. Germline V gives CDR1 KGHSH, CDR2 LQKENI. The CDR3 is CASSPPSGTQYF. The CDR3 DNA is TGTGCCAGCTCACCACCCTCGGGGACCCAGTACTTC. Together with reference TRBV18 and TRBJ2-5, the CDR3 gives the full variable domain: NAGVMQNPRHLVRRRGQEARLRCSPMKGHSHVYWYRQLPEEGLKFMVYLQKENIIDESGMPKERFSAEFPKEGPSILRIQQVVRGDSAAYFCASSPPSGTQYFGPGTRLLVL.

This chain uses TRBV19 with TRBJ2-2; tentatively, D is TRBD2 (5 bases). The germline V gene has CDR1 LNHDA and CDR2 SQIVND (reference sequence). There are 16 residues in the CDR3. V was pared by 2 bases and J by 1 base, with 11 bases between. The CDR3 region has the DNA TGTGCCAGTAGTATAACGGGGATGCTGAACACCGGGGAGCTGTTTTTT. It codes for CASSITGMLNTGELFF.

The count of this clone is one. The chain employs TRBV7-2 and TRBJ2-1; 8 nucleotides align to TRBD2. The V and J ends lost 4 bases and 4 bases, in that order; junction bases with no gene match: 15. This CDR3 has 18 residues. The germline V gene encodes CDR1 SGHTA and CDR2 FQGNSA. Here the CDR3 reads CASSSPGGGILIYNEQFF. The CDR3 bases are TGTGCCAGCAGCTCCCCGGGGGGGGGCATCCTTATATACAATGAGCAGTTCTTC. Drawing the rest from reference TRBV7-2 and TRBJ2-1, the complete variable domain is GAGVSQSPSNKVTEKGKDVELRCDPISGHTALYWYRQSLGQGLEFLIYFQGNSAPDKSGLPSDRFSAERTGGSVSTLTIQRTQQEDSAVYLCASSSPGGGILIYNEQFFGPGTRLTVL.

The chain carries TRBV27 and TRBJ2-4; maybe TRBD1 (5 bases). This CDR3 is built from 15 residues. The V end was cut by 5 bases, the J end by 5 bases, with 16 bases between. The germline V gene has CDR1 MNHEY and CDR2 SMNVEV (reference sequence). CDR3 bases: TGTGCCAGCAGTCAACGACAGTTTAATCAAAACATTCAGTACTTC. This encodes CASSQRQFNQNIQYF.

The rearrangement uses TRBV6-1 and TRBJ2-4; 10 bases match TRBD2. The CDR3 spans 16 residues. The germline CDR1 and CDR2 sequences are MNHNS and SASEGT. V shed 3 bases and J 7 bases; nucleotides not matched to a gene: 9. The CDR3 protein is CASSEASGSRGNIQYF. CDR3 bases: TGTGCCAGCAGTGAGGCTAGCGGGAGCCGAGGGAACATTCAGTACTTC.

This chain connects TRBV10-3 to TRBJ1-6; 8 bases fit TRBD1. J lost 5 bases, V lost 4 bases, and 1 base had no gene match. Germline V gives CDR1 ENHRY, CDR2 SYGVKD. The CDR3 has 14 residues. CDR3 sequence (DNA): TGTGCCATCAGTGTACAGGGGGATAATTCACCCCTCCACTTT. It codes for CAISVQGDNSPLHF.

This clone was seen a few times. Other DNA sequences within the sample encode an identical CDR3. The CDR3 loop is CASSLLGPNTEAFF. In DNA form, the CDR3 reads TGTGCCAGCAGTTTATTGGGGCCGAACACTGAAGCTTTCTTT. The chain links TRBV28 to TRBJ1-1, with TRBD1 as a possible D gene (5 bases). The CDR3 length is 14 residues. Per the germline V gene, CDR1 is MDHEN and CDR2 is SYDVKM. V gave up 1 base and J gave up 1 base, with 7 bases separating them.

The chain carries TRBV7-6 and TRBJ2-5; 9 bases agree with TRBD1. This CDR3 is built from 14 residues. Trimming cost V 6 bases and J 5 bases; bases outside gene matches: 7. Germline CDR1 reads SGHVS; CDR2 reads FNYEAQ. CDR3 amino acids: CASSRGQGRETQYF. The CDR3 nucleotides read TGTGCCAGCAGTAGGGGACAGGGACGCGAGACCCAGTACTTC. The full variable domain, with the rest looked up from reference TRBV7-6 and TRBJ2-5, is GAGVSQSPRYKVTKRGQDVALRCDPISGHVSLYWYRQALGQGPEFLTYFNYEAQQDKSGLPNDRFSAERPEGSISTLTIQRTEQRDSAMYRCASSRGQGRETQYFGPGTRLLVL.

The rearrangement uses TRBV30 and TRBJ1-2, with a weak D call TRBD1 (6 bases). CDR1 is GTSNPN, CDR2 SVGIG, per germline (reference sequence). V lost 2 bases, J lost 4 bases, and 14 bases lay in between. CDR3 length: 14 amino acids. The chain's CDR3 is CAWSSNGGPYGYTF. DNA of the CDR3: TGTGCCTGGAGTAGCAATGGGGGCCCCTATGGCTACACCTTC.

The rearrangement uses TRBV30 and TRBJ1-2; 8 bases fit TRBD1. The CDR3 covers 12 residues. The germline V gene encodes CDR1 GTSNPN and CDR2 SVGIG (reference sequence). V dropped 8 bases and J dropped 7; count of bases not matched to a gene: 9. Here the CDR3 DNA reads TGTGCCCGATTCCAGGGGGCAGGTGGCTACACCTTC. The encoded protein is CARFQGAGGYTF.

The chain recombines TRBV12-5 with TRBJ2-1; the D gene is possibly TRBD1 (6 bases). Trimming pared 4 bases from V and 9 bases from J, leaving 16 bases between. The CDR3 has 14 residues. Germline V lookup: CDR1 LGHNT, CDR2 FRNRAP. The CDR3 region has the DNA TGTGCTAGTGGTTGGGACATTCTACAAGGTGAGCAGTTCTTC. Amino acids: CASGWDILQGEQFF.

The V call is TRBV9, the J call TRBJ2-6, with D maybe TRBD2 (6 bases). The germline V gene encodes CDR1 SGDLS and CDR2 YYNGEE. CDR3 length equals 18 residues. Trimming removed 1 base from V and 2 bases from J, with 16 bases in between. Here the CDR3 DNA reads TGTGCCAGCAGCGTATCCGGGGGTGCGATCGCTGGGGCCAACGTCCTGACTTTC. This gives the protein CASSVSGGAIAGANVLTF.

The chain has TRBV7-9 and TRBJ1-2; D ambiguous. Germline CDR1 SEHNR, CDR2 FQNEAQ (reference sequence). Trimming cost V 4 bases and J 4 bases, with 16 bases left between them. There are 15 residues in the CDR3. CDR3 residues: CASSSPRPGVYGYTF. CDR3 coding DNA: TGTGCCAGCAGCTCCCCCCGGCCCGGGGTCTATGGCTACACCTTC.

This chain joins TRBV4-1 and TRBJ2-3; 7 bases match TRBD1. Germline CDR1 reads MGHRA; CDR2 reads YSYEKL. V lost 5 bases, J lost 5 bases, and 10 bases stayed unmatched. The CDR3 loop spans 15 amino acids. The chain's CDR3 is CASSYPGQRGDTQYF. CDR3 nucleotides: TGCGCCAGCAGCTATCCGGGACAGAGAGGAGATACGCAGTATTTT.

The rearrangement uses TRBV28 and TRBJ1-2, with 8 bases that match TRBD1. V was clipped by 6 bases and J by 5 bases; unmatched bases: 17. The germline gives CDR1 MDHEN, CDR2 SYDVKM. The CDR3 runs 17 residues. This CDR3 is CASRQGWDRISLYGYTF. CDR3 in DNA: TGTGCCAGCAGACAAGGGTGGGACAGGATATCGCTGTATGGCTACACCTTC.

The V call is TRBV7-2, the J call TRBJ2-5; 8 bases fit TRBD1. Germline-derived CDR1 and CDR2 are SGHTA and FQGNSA. CDR3 length: 15 amino acids. V dropped 2 bases and J dropped 2; count of bases not matched to a gene: 4. The CDR3 DNA reads TGTGCCAGCAGCTTATCGTACAGGGGGCAAGAGACCCAGTACTTC. Its protein is CASSLSYRGQETQYF.

The J gene is TRBJ2-3, the V gene TRBV28; 7 bases are a match to TRBD1. The CDR3 is 14 residues long. Germline CDR1 and CDR2: MDHEN and SYDVKM. J lost 8 bases, V lost 5 bases, and 10 bases had no gene match. This CDR3 is CASSARQGRGTQYF. CDR3 nucleotides: TGTGCCAGCAGTGCCCGACAGGGAAGGGGTACGCAGTATTTT.

The chain joins TRBV10-3 to TRBJ2-7; perhaps TRBD1 as D (5 bases). CDR3 length equals 15 residues. Trimming stripped 6 bases from V and 0 bases from J, with 15 bases between. Germline V gives CDR1 ENHRY, CDR2 SYGVKD. CDR3 sequence (DNA): TGTGCCATCAGCAACCTGGGGCAGCCCTCCTACGAGCAGTACTTC. Its protein product is CAISNLGQPSYEQYF.

This clone was seen a single time. The chain couples TRBV28 to TRBJ1-5; TRBD1 agrees at 10 bases. The ends lost 5 bases at V and 6 bases at J; junction bases unmatched: 4. CDR3 length equals 14 residues. Germline V gene lookup returns CDR1 MDHEN and CDR2 SYDVKM. The CDR3 loop is CASSQTGGGQPQHF. DNA of the CDR3: TGTGCCAGCAGTCAGACAGGGGGCGGTCAGCCCCAGCATTTT.

For the CDR3, the DNA is TGTGCCAGCAGTGGAATAACAGGGGGTCGATCAAATCAGCCCCAGCATTTT. It yields the protein CASSGITGGRSNQPQHF. This chain connects TRBV2 to TRBJ1-5; the match to TRBD1 covers 8 bases. J lost 4 bases, V lost 4 bases, and 12 bases had no gene match. The CDR3 consists of 17 residues. Germline CDR1 reads SNHLY; CDR2 reads FYNNEI. Full variable domain (rest looked up from reference TRBV2 and TRBJ1-5): EPEVTQTPSHQVTQMGQEVILRCVPISNHLYFYWYRQILGQKVEFLVSFYNNEISEKSEIFDDQFSVERPDGSNFTLKIRSTKLEDSAMYFCASSGITGGRSNQPQHFGDGTRLSIL.

The chain combines TRBV6-4 with TRBJ1-2; maybe TRBD1 (5 bases). From germline, CDR1 is MRHNA and CDR2 SNTAGT. The CDR3 is 16 residues long. V lost 8 bases and J 4 bases, leaving 23 bases between the germline ends. CDR3 sequence reads: CASLYSSWGNIYGYTF. DNA of the CDR3: TGTGCCAGCTTATACAGCTCGTGGGGCAACATCTATGGCTACACCTTC.